This TCR beta chain originates from a study of blood T cell repertoires in COVID-19. CDR1 and CDR2 from the germline V gene are KGHDR and SFDVKD. This CDR3 has 11 residues. Trimming shortened V by 5 bases and J by 6 bases, and 7 bases separated the two germline ends. Assay used: immunoSEQ multiplex PCR; TCRdb lists only in-frame clones, some missing. The sample lists approximately 350,000 clones, roughly 87% occurring once. Sequencing was done on a sample of PBMCs or T cells enriched from blood (not recorded which). The clonotype comes from a woman aged 25 to 39 who had recovered from COVID-19. V and J are TRBV24-1 and TRBJ2-7, with a possible D match to TRBD2 (5 bases). The CDR3 is CATSVAGEQYF. The CDR3 DNA sequence: TGTGCCACCAGTGTTGCGGGCGAGCAGTACTTC.